The table lists the clone carrying this T cell receptor beta chain with many counts. Its target is not known. This sample is drawn from a study of regulatory T cells in long-lasting Graves disease. This CDR3 region has 16 residues. Germline values: CDR1 SGHAT, CDR2 FQNNGV. Losses at the gene ends were 2 bases for V and 6 bases for J; bases not matched to a gene: 7. The study, taken as a whole, reports: Persistent disease preferred TRBV28, TRBJ1-2 and TRBJ2-5.

Assembly of TCR beta libraries relied on iRepertoire HTBI primers together with Arm-PCR of CDR3 regions. TCRdb re-called the multiplex PCR reads with MiXCR, one entry per CDR3 protein. The sample shows 350,000 to 500,000 distinct CDR3 sequences, less than 20% of them seen only once. Indicated time point: newly diagnosed GD, antithyroid drugs for less than 3 months. TCR sequences were obtained from RNA taken from PBMCs. These data were also reused for a study on T cells in Graves' hyperthyroidism and ophthalmopathy. As that report states: Uncontrolled infection, other autoimmune disease, pregnancy or lactation barred patients from enrollment.

This chain links TRBV11-2 with TRBJ2-2; TRBD2 matches at 9 bases. The clonotype comes from a woman aged 25 to 45 with Graves disease. The sample consisted of peripheral blood mononuclear cells (PBMCs), taken at new diagnosis, from a patient treated with antithyroid drugs. CDR3 in amino acids: CASSLSGTSISGELFF. The DNA of the CDR3 is TGTGCCAGCAGCTTATCCGGGACTAGCATATCCGGGGAGCTGTTTTTT.